This T cell receptor (beta chain) was sequenced for a study of T-cell memory formation after mild COVID-19. General study findings and limits: For second-wave clones that peaked at day 37, SARS-CoV-2 specificity went unverified.

The CDR3 has 17 amino acids. CDR1 is SGHRS and CDR2 is YFSETQ in the germline V gene. The J segment lost 7 bases and the V segment lost 4 bases, leaving 13 bases of the junction unmatched. MiXCR was run by TCRdb on the 5' RACE reads, yielding one entry per CDR3 protein. The data show roughly 550,000 distinct CDR3 sequences, with approximately 20% seen just once and around 13% held by the top ten. Many counts were recorded for this clonotype. Its antigen is unidentified. The clonotype was recovered from an adult woman who had mild COVID-19 (a few samples of this study predate the infection). Cell type and time point are not known. Sequencing input: PBMCs or a T cell subset sorted from them (not recorded which). The chain is built from TRBV5-1 and TRBJ2-1; TRBD2 aligns across 11 bases. The CDR3 region has the DNA TGCGCCAGCAGCCCGAGAGTACTAGCGGGAGTAGGTAATGAGCAGTTCTTC. Protein: CASSPRVLAGVGNEQFF.